This T cell receptor (beta chain) was identified in a study of cytomegalovirus exposure and HLA in healthy donors. Study results and limitations: In a later analysis, several top co-occurrence clusters appeared linked to parvovirus B19, influenza, CMV and Epstein-Barr virus.

PCR amplification relied on 60 Vbeta primers (plus 13 Jbeta primers). Using immunoSEQ multiplex PCR, the repertoire was profiled, and TCRdb retains in-frame clones only, with some absent. The data show about 170,000 clones, with roughly 73% seen just once and about 3.1% held by the top ten. V lost 5 bases, J lost 8 bases, and 6 bases stayed unmatched. CDR1 is SNHLY and CDR2 is FYNNEI in the germline V gene. This CDR3 is built from 13 residues. This clone came up a few times. Its cognate antigen is unknown. The chain links TRBV2 to TRBJ1-2; 9 bases align to TRBD1. Sequencing was carried out using PBMCs. The receptor's source is a female donor in good health and CMV-seronegative. CDR3 nucleotides: TGTGCCAGCAGTCCCGGGACAGGGAACGGCTACACCTTC. Protein product: CASSPGTGNGYTF.